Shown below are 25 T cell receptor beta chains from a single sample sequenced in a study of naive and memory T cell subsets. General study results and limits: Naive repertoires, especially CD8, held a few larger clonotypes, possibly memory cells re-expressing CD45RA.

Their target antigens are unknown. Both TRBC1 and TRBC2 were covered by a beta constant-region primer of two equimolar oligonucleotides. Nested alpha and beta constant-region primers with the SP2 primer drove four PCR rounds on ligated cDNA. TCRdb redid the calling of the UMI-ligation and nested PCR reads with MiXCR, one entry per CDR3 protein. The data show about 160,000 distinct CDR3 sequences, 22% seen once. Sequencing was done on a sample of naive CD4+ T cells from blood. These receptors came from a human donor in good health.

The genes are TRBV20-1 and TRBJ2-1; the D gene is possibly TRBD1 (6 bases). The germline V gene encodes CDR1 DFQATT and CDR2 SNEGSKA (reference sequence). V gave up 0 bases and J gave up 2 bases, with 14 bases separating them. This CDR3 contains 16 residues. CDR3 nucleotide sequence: TGCAGTGCTAGAGATCACGCCAGGGGTACCTACAATGAGCAGTTCTTC. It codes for CSARDHARGTYNEQFF.

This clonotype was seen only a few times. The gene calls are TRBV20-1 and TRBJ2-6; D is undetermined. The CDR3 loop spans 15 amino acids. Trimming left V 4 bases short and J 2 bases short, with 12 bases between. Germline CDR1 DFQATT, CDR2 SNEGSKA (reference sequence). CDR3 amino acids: CSAIPGGTGANVLTF. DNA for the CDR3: TGCAGTGCTATCCCGGGCGGCACTGGGGCCAACGTCCTGACTTTC.

This chain's CDR3 is CATSRITGGLSGYTF. DNA for the CDR3: TGTGCCACCAGCAGGATTACAGGGGGCTTAAGCGGCTACACCTTC. The chain recombines TRBV15 with TRBJ1-2; 9 nucleotides agree with TRBD1. The CDR3 is 15 residues long. The trim removed 3 bases at V and 8 bases at J, leaving 10 bases unmatched. Germline CDR1 is LNHNV and CDR2 is YYDKDF (reference sequence). The whole variable domain, remainder taken from reference TRBV15 and TRBJ1-2, is DAMVIQNPRYQVTQFGKPVTLSCSQTLNHNVMYWYQQKSSQAPKLLFHYYDKDFNNEADTPDNFQSRRPNTSFCFLDIRSPGLGDTAMYLCATSRITGGLSGYTFGSGTRLTVV.

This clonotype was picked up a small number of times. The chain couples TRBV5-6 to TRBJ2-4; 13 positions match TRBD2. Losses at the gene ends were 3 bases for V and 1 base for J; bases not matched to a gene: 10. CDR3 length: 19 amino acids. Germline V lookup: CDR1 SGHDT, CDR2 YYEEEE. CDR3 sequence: CASSSSGLAGLLAKNIQYF. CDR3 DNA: TGTGCCAGCAGCTCCTCGGGACTAGCGGGACTCCTCGCCAAAAACATTCAGTACTTC.

CDR3 loop: CATKDRLYNEQFF. The CDR3 DNA reads as TGTGCCACCAAGGACAGGCTCTACAATGAGCAGTTCTTC. The V call is TRBV24-1, the J call TRBJ2-1, with TRBD1 matching over 7 bases. The germline gives CDR1 KGHDR, CDR2 SFDVKD. V lost 8 bases and J lost 3; bases outside the gene matches: 3. The CDR3 runs to 13 residues.

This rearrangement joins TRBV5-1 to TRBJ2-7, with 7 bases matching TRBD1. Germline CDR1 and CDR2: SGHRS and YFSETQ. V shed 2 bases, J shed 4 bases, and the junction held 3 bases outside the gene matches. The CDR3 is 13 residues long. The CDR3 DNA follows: TGCGCCAGCAGCTTCCAGGGGGAGTACGAGCAGTACTTC. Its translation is CASSFQGEYEQYF.

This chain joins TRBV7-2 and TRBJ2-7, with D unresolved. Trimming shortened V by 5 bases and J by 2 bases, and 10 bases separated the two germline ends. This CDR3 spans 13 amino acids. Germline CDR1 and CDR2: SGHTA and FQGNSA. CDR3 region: CASSLTTTYEQYF. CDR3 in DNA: TGTGCCAGCAGCCTAACGACGACCTACGAGCAGTACTTC. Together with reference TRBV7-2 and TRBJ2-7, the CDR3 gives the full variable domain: GAGVSQSPSNKVTEKGKDVELRCDPISGHTALYWYRQSLGQGLEFLIYFQGNSAPDKSGLPSDRFSAERTGGSVSTLTIQRTQQEDSAVYLCASSLTTTYEQYFGPGTRLTVT.

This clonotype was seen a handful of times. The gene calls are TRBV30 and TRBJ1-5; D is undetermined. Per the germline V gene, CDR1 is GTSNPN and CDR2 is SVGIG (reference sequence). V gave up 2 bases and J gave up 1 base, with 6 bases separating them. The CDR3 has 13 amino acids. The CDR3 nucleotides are TGTGCCTGGAGTCAACAGAGCAATCAGCCCCAGCATTTT. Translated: CAWSQQSNQPQHF.

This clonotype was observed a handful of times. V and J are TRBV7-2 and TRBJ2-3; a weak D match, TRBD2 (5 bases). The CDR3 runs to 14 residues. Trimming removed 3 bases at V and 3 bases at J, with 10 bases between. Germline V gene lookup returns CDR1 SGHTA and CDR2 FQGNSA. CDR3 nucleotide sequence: TGTGCCAGCAGCTTTAGCCGGGAAACAGATACGCAGTATTTT. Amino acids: CASSFSRETDTQYF.

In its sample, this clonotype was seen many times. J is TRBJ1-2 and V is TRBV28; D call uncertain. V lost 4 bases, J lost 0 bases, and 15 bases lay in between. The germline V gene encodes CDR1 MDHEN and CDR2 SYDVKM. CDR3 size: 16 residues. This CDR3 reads CASSSTQQLSNYGYTF. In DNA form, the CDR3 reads TGTGCCAGCAGTTCCACGCAGCAATTATCTAACTATGGCTACACCTTC.

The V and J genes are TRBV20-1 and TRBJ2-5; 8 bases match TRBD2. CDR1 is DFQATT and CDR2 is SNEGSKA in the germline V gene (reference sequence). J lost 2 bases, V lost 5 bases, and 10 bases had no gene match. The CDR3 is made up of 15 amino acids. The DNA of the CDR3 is TGCAGTGCTCGTCAACTAGCGGAGATACAAGAGACCCAGTACTTC. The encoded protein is CSARQLAEIQETQYF.

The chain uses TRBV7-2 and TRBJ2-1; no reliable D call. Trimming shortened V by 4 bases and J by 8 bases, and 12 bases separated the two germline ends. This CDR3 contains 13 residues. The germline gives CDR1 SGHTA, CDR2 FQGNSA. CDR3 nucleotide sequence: TGTGCCAGCAGCTCTCTAAATCAAGATGAGCAGTTCTTC. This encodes CASSSLNQDEQFF.

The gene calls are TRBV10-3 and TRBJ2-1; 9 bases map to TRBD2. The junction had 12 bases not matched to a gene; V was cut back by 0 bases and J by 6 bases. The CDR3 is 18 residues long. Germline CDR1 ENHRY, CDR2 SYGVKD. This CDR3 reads CAISESKVAGGLRNEQFF. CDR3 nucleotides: TGTGCCATCAGTGAGTCGAAAGTGGCGGGAGGGCTACGCAATGAGCAGTTCTTC.

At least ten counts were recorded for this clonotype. For the CDR3, the DNA is TGTGCCAGCAGTTTCATTAGGGTTCCCAATGAGCAGTTCTTC. Amino acids: CASSFIRVPNEQFF. The V and J genes are TRBV12-3 or TRBV12-4 and TRBJ2-1; unclear D gene. V was trimmed by 3 bases and J by 6 bases, leaving 12 bases between them. This CDR3 is built from 14 residues.

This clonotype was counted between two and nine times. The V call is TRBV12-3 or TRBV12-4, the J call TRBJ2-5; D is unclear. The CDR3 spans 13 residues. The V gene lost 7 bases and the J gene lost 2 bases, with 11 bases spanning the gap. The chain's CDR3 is CASTIDLQETQYF. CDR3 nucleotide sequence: TGTGCCAGCACCATCGATCTGCAAGAGACCCAGTACTTC.

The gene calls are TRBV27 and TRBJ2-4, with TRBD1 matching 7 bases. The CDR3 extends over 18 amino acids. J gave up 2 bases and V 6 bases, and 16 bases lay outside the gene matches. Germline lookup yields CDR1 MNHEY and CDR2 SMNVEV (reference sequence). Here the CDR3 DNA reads TGTGCCAGCAGCCGTAGGCCCCAACAGGGGACGTCCAAAAACATTCAGTACTTC. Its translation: CASSRRPQQGTSKNIQYF.

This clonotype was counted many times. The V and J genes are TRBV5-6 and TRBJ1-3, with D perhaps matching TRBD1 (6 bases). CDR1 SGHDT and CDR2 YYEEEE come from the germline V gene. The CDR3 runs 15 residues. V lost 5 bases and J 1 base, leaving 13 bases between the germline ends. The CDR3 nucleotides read TGTGCCAGCAGAGGCAGGGGCCGATCTGGAAACACCATATATTTT. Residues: CASRGRGRSGNTIYF.

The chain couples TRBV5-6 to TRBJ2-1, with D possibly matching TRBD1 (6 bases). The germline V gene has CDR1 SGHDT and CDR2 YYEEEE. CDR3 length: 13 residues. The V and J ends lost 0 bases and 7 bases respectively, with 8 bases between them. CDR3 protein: CASSLGRGNEQFF. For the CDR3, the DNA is TGTGCCAGCAGCTTGGGAAGGGGGAATGAGCAGTTCTTC. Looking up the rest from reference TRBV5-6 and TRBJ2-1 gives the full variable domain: DAGVTQSPTHLIKTRGQQVTLRCSPKSGHDTVSWYQQALGQGPQFIFQYYEEEERQRGNFPDRFSGHQFPNYSSELNVNALLLGDSALYLCASSLGRGNEQFFGPGTRLTVL.

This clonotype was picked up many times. CDR3 in DNA: TGCAGTGCTAGAAGTGGGAGCAGCACAGATACGCAGTATTTT. This gives the protein CSARSGSSTDTQYF. The chain carries TRBV20-1 and TRBJ2-3; tentatively, D is TRBD2 (5 bases). This CDR3 contains 14 residues. CDR1 is DFQATT and CDR2 is SNEGSKA in the germline V gene (reference sequence). The ends were cut back, 2 bases at V and 0 bases at J, with 9 bases in the middle.

The CDR3, as DNA: TGTGCCAGCAGTCCGCGGACAGGAGCCTACGAGCAGTACTTC. This gives the protein CASSPRTGAYEQYF. V is TRBV6-5 and J is TRBJ2-7, with 7 bases that match TRBD1. V trimming: 5 bases; J trimming: 2 bases; junction bases outside the gene matches: 6. Germline V CDR1 and CDR2: MNHEY, SVGAGI. The CDR3 extends over 14 amino acids.

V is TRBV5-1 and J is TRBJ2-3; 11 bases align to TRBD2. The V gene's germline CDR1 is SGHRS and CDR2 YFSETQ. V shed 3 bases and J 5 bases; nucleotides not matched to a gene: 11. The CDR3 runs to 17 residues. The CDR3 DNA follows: TGCGCCAGCAGCTCTCGATTAGCGGGAGGGCCATTAGATACGCAGTATTTT. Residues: CASSSRLAGGPLDTQYF.

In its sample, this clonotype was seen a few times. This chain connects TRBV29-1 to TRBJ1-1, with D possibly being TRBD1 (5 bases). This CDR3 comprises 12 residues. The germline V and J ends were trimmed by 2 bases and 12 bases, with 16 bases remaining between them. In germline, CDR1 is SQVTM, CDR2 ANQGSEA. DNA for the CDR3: TGCAGCGTTGAATTCTCCAGCAGGGTGCCTTTCTTT. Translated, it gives CSVEFSSRVPFF.

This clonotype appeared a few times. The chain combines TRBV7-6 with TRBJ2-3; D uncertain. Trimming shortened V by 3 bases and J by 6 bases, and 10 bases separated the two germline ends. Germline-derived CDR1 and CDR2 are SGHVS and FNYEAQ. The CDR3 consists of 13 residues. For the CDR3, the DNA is TGTGCCAGCAGCTTTTTAAGGACCGATACGCAGTATTTT. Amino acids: CASSFLRTDTQYF.

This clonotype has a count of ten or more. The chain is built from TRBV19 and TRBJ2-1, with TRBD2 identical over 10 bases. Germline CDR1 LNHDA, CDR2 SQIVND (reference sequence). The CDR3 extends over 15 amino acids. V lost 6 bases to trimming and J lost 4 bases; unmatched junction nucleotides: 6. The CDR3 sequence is CASRSPTSGYNEQFF. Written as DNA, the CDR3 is TGTGCCAGTAGATCTCCGACTAGCGGGTACAATGAGCAGTTCTTC.

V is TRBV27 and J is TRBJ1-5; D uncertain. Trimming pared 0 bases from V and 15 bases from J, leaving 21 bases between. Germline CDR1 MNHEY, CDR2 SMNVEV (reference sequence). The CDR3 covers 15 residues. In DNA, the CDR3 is TGTGCCAGCAGTTTATCGTCGGTAAGCCAGGCGCCCGTGCATTTT. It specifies CASSLSSVSQAPVHF.